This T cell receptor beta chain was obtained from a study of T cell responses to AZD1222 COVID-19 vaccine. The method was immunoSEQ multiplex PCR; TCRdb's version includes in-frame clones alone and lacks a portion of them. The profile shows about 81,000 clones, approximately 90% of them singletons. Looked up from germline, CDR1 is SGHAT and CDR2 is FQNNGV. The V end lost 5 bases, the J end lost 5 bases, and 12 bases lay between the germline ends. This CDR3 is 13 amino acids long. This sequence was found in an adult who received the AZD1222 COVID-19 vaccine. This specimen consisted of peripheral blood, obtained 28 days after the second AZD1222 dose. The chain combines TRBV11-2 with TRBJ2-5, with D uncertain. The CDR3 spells CASSEREEETQYF. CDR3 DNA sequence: TGTGCCAGCAGCGAACGAGAGGAGGAGACCCAGTACTTC.